Presented here are 5 T cell receptor beta chains from one specimen sequenced in a study of response to subunit inactivated influenza vaccine. TCRdb re-called the RT-PCR reads through MiXCR, storing one row per CDR3 protein. The sample includes some 500,000 distinct CDR3 sequences, about 25% of them seen just once. The material sequenced was CD4+ T cells sorted from PBMCs, taken 5 days after vaccination. These receptors all come from a man aged 45-65 years who received an inactivated influenza vaccine.

The sample holds a few counts of this clonotype. The genes are TRBV12-3 or TRBV12-4 and TRBJ2-1; D not certain. The CDR3 loop spans 11 amino acids. V dropped 4 bases and J dropped 5 bases, with 3 bases sitting between them. The CDR3 sequence is CASSWNNEQFF. DNA for the CDR3: TGTGCCAGCAGTTGGAACAATGAGCAGTTCTTC.

This clonotype showed up just a few times. The rearrangement joins TRBV7-2 to TRBJ2-1; D gene uncertain. Per germline, CDR1 SGHTA and CDR2 FQGNSA. Deletions cut 0 bases from V and 7 bases from J, with 16 bases between. This CDR3 has 16 amino acids. CDR3 protein: CASSLAAVLGVNEQFF. In nucleotides, the CDR3 is TGTGCCAGCAGCTTAGCTGCTGTTTTGGGTGTAAATGAGCAGTTCTTC.

The rearrangement joins TRBV5-5 to TRBJ1-2, with 7 bases matching TRBD1. The CDR3 contains 18 residues. Germline loops: CDR1 SGHKS, CDR2 YYEKEE (reference sequence). V gave up 4 bases and J gave up 4 bases; unmatched junction bases: 19. The DNA of the CDR3 is TGTGCCAGCAGCCTGGATGGAAGGGGGCCCCGAGGGGGCTATGGCTACACCTTC. Amino acid sequence: CASSLDGRGPRGGYGYTF. The variable domain in full, with the rest retrieved from reference TRBV5-5 and TRBJ1-2, is DAGVTQSPTHLIKTRGQQVTLRCSPISGHKSVSWYQQVLGQGPQFIFQYYEKEERGRGNFPDRFSARQFPNYSSELNVNALLLGDSALYLCASSLDGRGPRGGYGYTFGSGTRLTVV.

This clonotype was found a few times. The chain links TRBV20-1 to TRBJ1-2, with a tentative D call TRBD1 (5 bases). Trimming pared 5 bases from V and 0 bases from J, leaving 10 bases between. CDR1 is DFQATT and CDR2 is SNEGSKA in the germline V gene (reference sequence). The CDR3 loop spans 13 amino acids. The CDR3 bases are TGCAGTGCTGGGGGGGTGACTAACTATGGCTACACCTTC. Its protein product is CSAGGVTNYGYTF.

The chain combines TRBV29-1 with TRBJ2-3, with TRBD2 matching over 7 bases. Germline trimming cut 4 bases from V and 4 bases from J; bases unmatched to any gene: 11. Germline-derived CDR1 and CDR2 are SQVTM and ANQGSEA. The CDR3 is made up of 15 amino acids. The DNA of the CDR3 is TGCAGCGTTGGGTTTAGACTAGCCGGGGCAGATACGCAGTATTTT. Encoded protein: CSVGFRLAGADTQYF.